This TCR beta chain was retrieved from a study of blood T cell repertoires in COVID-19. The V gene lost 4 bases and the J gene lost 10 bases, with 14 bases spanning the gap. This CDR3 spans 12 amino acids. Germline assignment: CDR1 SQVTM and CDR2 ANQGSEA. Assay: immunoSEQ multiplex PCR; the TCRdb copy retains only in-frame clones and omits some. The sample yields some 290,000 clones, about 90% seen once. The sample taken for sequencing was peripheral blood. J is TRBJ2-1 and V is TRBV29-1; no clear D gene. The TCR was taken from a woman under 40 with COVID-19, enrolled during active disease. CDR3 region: CSVVGLRREQFF. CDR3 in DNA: TGCAGCGTTGTAGGTCTGCGGCGGGAGCAGTTCTTC.